The next 25 T cell receptor beta chains were all read from a single sample in a study of cytomegalovirus exposure and HLA in healthy donors. The PCR had 60 Vbeta and 13 Jbeta primers. The data were produced by immunoSEQ multiplex PCR, yet TCRdb's version contains in-frame clones alone and is incomplete. The sample lists 150,000 to 200,000 clones; about three quarters were seen once. The sequencing input was PBMCs. The source is a man between 45 and 60 years old in good health and CMV-seropositive.

In its sample, this clone was seen a few times. The CDR3: CASSRGQNYEQYV. Here the CDR3 DNA reads TGTGCCAGCAGCCGCGGACAGAACTACGAGCAGTACGTC. The V gene is TRBV5-6, the J gene TRBJ2-7; D perhaps matches TRBD1 (6 bases). V dropped 4 bases and J dropped 3 bases, with 11 bases sitting between them. CDR1 is SGHDT and CDR2 is YYEEEE in the germline V gene. CDR3 length equals 13 residues.

A single count supports this clone. J is TRBJ2-1 and V is TRBV4-3; weak D call: TRBD2 (6 bases). Trimming took off 0 bases at V and 4 bases at J, with 10 bases between the two ends. The CDR3 is made up of 15 amino acids. Germline CDR1 and CDR2: LGHNA and YSLEER. The chain's CDR3 is CASSQDRGRYNEQFF. The DNA of the CDR3 is TGCGCCAGCAGCCAAGATAGAGGGAGGTACAATGAGCAGTTCTTC.

This clone was observed a handful of times. The chain has TRBV11-2 and TRBJ2-7; D possibly corresponds to TRBD2 (5 bases). Trimming took 4 bases from V and 0 from J, leaving 13 bases between them. Germline loops: CDR1 SGHAT, CDR2 FQNNGV. This CDR3 is built from 15 residues. The CDR3 nucleotides are TGTGCCAGCAGCTCCCGGCGGGTCCTCTCCTACGAGCAGTACTTC. Its protein product is CASSSRRVLSYEQYF. Based on the CDR3 plus reference TRBV11-2 and TRBJ2-7, the full variable domain is EAGVAQSPRYKIIEKRQSVAFWCNPISGHATLYWYQQILGQGPKLLIQFQNNGVVDDSQLPKDRFSAERLKGVDSTLKIQPAKLEDSAVYLCASSSRRVLSYEQYFGPGTRLTVT.

This chain connects TRBV2 to TRBJ2-2; 8 positions agree with TRBD2. Germline CDR1 is SNHLY and CDR2 is FYNNEI. V lost 8 bases, J lost 0 bases, and 2 bases stayed unmatched. CDR3 length: 14 residues. CDR3 bases: TGTGCCAGCCGGCGGGGGGCGAACACCGGGGAGCTGTTTTTT. Its translation: CASRRGANTGELFF.

The chain is built from TRBV2 and TRBJ1-4, with D maybe TRBD1 (5 bases). This CDR3 comprises 15 residues. Trimming left V 7 bases short and J 7 bases short, with 19 bases between. The V gene's germline CDR1 is SNHLY and CDR2 FYNNEI. In nucleotides, the CDR3 is TGTGCCAGCAACTCCAGGGAGGTGGGCGGTGAAAAACTGTTTTTT. This translates into CASNSREVGGEKLFF.

V usage is TRBV5-1 and J usage is TRBJ2-2, with 7 bases aligning to TRBD2. The CDR3 covers 15 residues. J gave up 3 bases and V 7 bases, and 9 bases lay outside the gene matches. The germline CDR1 and CDR2 sequences are SGHRS and YFSETQ. CDR3 loop: CASARGDRDTGELFF. In nucleotides, the CDR3 is TGCGCCAGCGCACGGGGGGATCGTGACACCGGGGAGCTGTTTTTT. Full variable domain (rest looked up from reference TRBV5-1 and TRBJ2-2): KAGVTQTPRYLIKTRGQQVTLSCSPISGHRSVSWYQQTPGQGLQFLFEYFSETQRNKGNFPGRFSGRQFSNSRSEMNVSTLELGDSALYLCASARGDRDTGELFFGEGSRLTVL.

This chain uses TRBV6-5 with TRBJ1-6, with a possible D match to TRBD1 (6 bases). The germline CDR1 and CDR2 sequences are MNHEY and SVGAGI. This CDR3 has 15 residues. V lost 6 bases, J lost 9 bases, and 18 bases lay in between. CDR3 DNA: TGTGCCAGCAGAAATACAGGGACTATAGCTTCACCCCTCCACTTT. The encoded protein is CASRNTGTIASPLHF.

The gene calls are TRBV5-6 and TRBJ1-3, with 7 bases fitting TRBD1. This CDR3 has 17 residues. V lost 3 bases to trimming and J lost 1 base; unmatched junction nucleotides: 10. Germline-derived CDR1 and CDR2 are SGHDT and YYEEEE. CDR3: CASSSLQGPRSGNTIYF. The CDR3 nucleotides are TGTGCCAGCAGCTCTCTACAGGGGCCAAGGTCTGGAAACACCATATATTTT.

The chain combines TRBV11-3 with TRBJ2-5, with 8 nucleotides matching TRBD2. The junction had 6 bases not matched to a gene; V was cut back by 1 base and J by 2 bases. This CDR3 region has 16 residues. Germline values: CDR1 SGHNT, CDR2 YENEEA. The CDR3 bases are TGTGCCAGCAGCTTAGGTCGGGGGGGCCGGCAAGAGACCCAGTACTTC. It is translated as CASSLGRGGRQETQYF.

CDR3: CASSVLTSGGATGELFF. CDR3 in DNA: TGTGCCAGCAGCGTACTGACTAGCGGGGGGGCCACCGGGGAGCTGTTTTTT. The chain combines TRBV4-2 with TRBJ2-2; 14 bases fit TRBD2. The CDR3 runs to 17 residues. Germline V lookup: CDR1 LGHNA, CDR2 YNFKEQ. V shed 5 bases and J 4 bases; nucleotides not matched to a gene: 6.

The chain employs TRBV6-5 and TRBJ1-2; TRBD1 matches at 8 bases. Germline loops: CDR1 MNHEY, CDR2 SVGAGI. The CDR3 totals 13 residues. The V segment lost 6 bases and the J segment 8 bases; nucleotides outside the gene matches: 8. CDR3 nucleotides: TGTGCCAGCAGGCTCCAGGGGGCGCGAGGCTACACCTTC. Translating gives CASRLQGARGYTF.

The chain couples TRBV5-6 to TRBJ1-4; 10 bases are shared with TRBD1. Germline values: CDR1 SGHDT, CDR2 YYEEEE. Unmatched junction bases numbered 4, after V lost 2 bases and J lost 3 bases. The CDR3 runs to 16 residues. CDR3 DNA sequence: TGTGCCAGCAGCTTAGGGACAGGGGCACCTAATGAAAAACTGTTTTTT. It codes for CASSLGTGAPNEKLFF.

This chain joins TRBV5-6 and TRBJ2-7; 7 bases are shared with TRBD2. The CDR3 totals 13 residues. V gave up 4 bases and J gave up 3 bases; unmatched junction bases: 4. Per the germline V gene, CDR1 is SGHDT and CDR2 is YYEEEE. CDR3 bases: TGTGCCAGCAGCCCCGGGGGGAGCTACGAGCAGTACTTC. This codes for CASSPGGSYEQYF.

This clone was seen a handful of times. V usage is TRBV28 and J usage is TRBJ1-5, with D perhaps matching TRBD1 (5 bases). The V end was cut by 6 bases, the J end by 0 bases, with 21 bases between. This CDR3 has 18 amino acids. Per germline, CDR1 MDHEN and CDR2 SYDVKM. The CDR3 loop is CASSLPGGGWYSNQPQHF. Written as DNA, the CDR3 is TGTGCCAGCAGCCTTCCCGGGGGGGGGTGGTATAGCAATCAGCCCCAGCATTTT.

J is TRBJ2-1 and V is TRBV9, with TRBD2 matching 12 bases. This CDR3 is 18 amino acids long. CDR1 and CDR2 from the germline V gene are SGDLS and YYNGEE. With 0 bases clipped from V and 5 bases from J, the junction kept 9 bases outside the gene matches. Here the CDR3 DNA reads TGTGCCAGCAGCGTAGCTTTTCCCACTAGCGGGGGGAACAATGAGCAGTTCTTC. Its protein is CASSVAFPTSGGNNEQFF.

The chain couples TRBV1 to TRBJ1-1. TRBV1 is listed as a pseudogene. The CDR3 totals 16 residues. CDR3 loop: CTSSQQGPVRGTEAFF. The CDR3 bases are TGCACCAGCAGCCAACAGGGGCCGGTGCGGGGGACTGAAGCTTTCTTT.

For this clone: The junction departs from the called germline gene at one end, perhaps through a read error. The chain is built from TRBV2 and TRBJ1-2; D is perhaps TRBD1 (5 bases). This CDR3 has 15 residues. From germline, CDR1 is SNHLY and CDR2 FYNNEI. CDR3 amino acids: CASREDRLTNYGYTF. CDR3 nucleotides: TGTGCCAGCAGAGAAGACAGACTAACTAACTATGGCTACACCTTC.

In its sample, this clone was seen once. CDR3 DNA sequence: TGTGCCAGCAGCCAGGGGGGGGGACGCAATCAGCCCCAGCATTTT. Protein sequence: CASSQGGGRNQPQHF. This rearrangement joins TRBV14 to TRBJ1-5, with a tentative D call TRBD1 (5 bases). Germline-derived CDR1 and CDR2 are SGHDN and FVKESK. The germline V and J ends were trimmed by 3 bases and 2 bases, with 11 bases remaining between them. CDR3 length: 15 amino acids.

The chain has TRBV4-2 and TRBJ2-5; 7 bases line up with TRBD1. CDR1 and CDR2 from the germline V gene are LGHNA and YNFKEQ. V shed 0 bases, J shed 2 bases, and the junction held 3 bases outside the gene matches. This CDR3 spans 15 amino acids. The CDR3 region is CASSQEQDRQETQYF. CDR3 in DNA: TGTGCCAGCAGCCAAGAACAGGACAGGCAAGAGACCCAGTACTTC.

This clone showed up just a few times. The gene calls are TRBV5-5 and TRBJ2-7; 7 positions match TRBD1. J was trimmed by 2 bases and V by 1 base; bases with no gene match: 6. The CDR3 length is 15 residues. Germline loops: CDR1 SGHKS, CDR2 YYEKEE (reference sequence). The CDR3 sequence: CASSLSRDRAYEQYF. CDR3 bases: TGTGCCAGCAGCTTGTCAAGGGACAGAGCCTACGAGCAGTACTTC.

This clone showed up just a few times. The chain joins TRBV19 to TRBJ2-6, with D possibly matching TRBD1 (6 bases). Trimming took 4 bases from V and 0 from J, leaving 10 bases between them. CDR1 is LNHDA, CDR2 SQIVND, per germline (reference sequence). CDR3 length: 16 amino acids. DNA of the CDR3: TGTGCCAGTAGTACGACAGGTTTCTCTGGGGCCAACGTCCTGACTTTC. This translates into CASSTTGFSGANVLTF. The whole variable domain, remainder taken from reference TRBV19 and TRBJ2-6, is DGGITQSPKYLFRKEGQNVTLSCEQNLNHDAMYWYRQDPGQGLRLIYYSQIVNDFQKGDIAEGYSVSREKKESFPLTVTSAQKNPTAFYLCASSTTGFSGANVLTFGAGSRLTVL.

The rearrangement links TRBV6-5 to TRBJ1-4, with 7 bases fitting TRBD1. V lost 6 bases and J lost 5; bases outside the gene matches: 6. CDR1 and CDR2 from the germline V gene are MNHEY and SVGAGI. The CDR3 runs to 14 residues. The DNA of the CDR3 is TGTGCCAGCAGCCTGACAGGGTCCAATGAAAAACTGTTTTTT. Residues: CASSLTGSNEKLFF.

This clone was recorded only once. The chain has TRBV5-1 and TRBJ2-3; TRBD2 agrees at 8 bases. CDR3 length: 15 amino acids. The V and J ends lost 1 base and 6 bases, in that order; junction bases with no gene match: 7. Per germline, CDR1 SGHRS and CDR2 YFSETQ. The CDR3 reads CASSLLSGGGDTQYF. The CDR3 DNA reads TGCGCCAGCAGCTTGTTGAGCGGGGGAGGGGATACGCAGTATTTT.

CDR3 sequence: CASSSQLAGGEGTQYF. The CDR3 DNA reads TGTGCCAGCAGCTCCCAACTAGCGGGGGGGGAAGGTACGCAGTATTTT. The chain uses TRBV4-2 and TRBJ2-3, with TRBD2 matching 13 bases. Germline V lookup: CDR1 LGHNA, CDR2 YNFKEQ. The CDR3 is 16 residues long. V shed 5 bases and J 8 bases; nucleotides not matched to a gene: 10.

V usage is TRBV28 and J usage is TRBJ2-3, with TRBD1 identical over 11 bases. Trimming at V came to 1 base and at J to 6 bases, leaving 6 bases not matched to a gene. CDR3 length equals 16 residues. The germline CDR1 and CDR2 sequences are MDHEN and SYDVKM. CDR3 region: CASSLLGTGGSDTQYF. CDR3 nucleotides: TGTGCCAGCAGTTTATTAGGGACAGGGGGTTCGGATACGCAGTATTTT.